This T cell receptor beta chain comes out of a study of blood T cell repertoires in COVID-19. Per the original methods: For nucleated cells, counts were estimated from reference gene primer amplification. The assay was immunoSEQ multiplex PCR, and TCRdb's table has in-frame clones only and misses some. V and J calls and clone size are copied from that table; D and trimming were computed from the DNA. Seen here are approximately 280,000 clones, about 90% observed once, and the top ten hold less than 2%. Germline CDR1 reads ENHRY; CDR2 reads SYGVKD. This CDR3 has 13 amino acids. V lost 2 bases, J lost 1 base, and 5 bases lay in between.

The chain couples TRBV10-3 to TRBJ1-1; D remains unclear. The TCR was taken from a woman between 18 and 29 years old with acute COVID-19. Material for sequencing was PBMCs or T cells enriched from blood (not recorded which). As DNA, the CDR3 is TGTGCCATCAGTGAGGCCAGGAACACTGAAGCTTTCTTT. It encodes CAISEARNTEAFF.